Listed here are 13 T cell receptor beta chains from one sample, sequenced in a study of blood T cell repertoires in COVID-19. TCRdb's copy holds only in-frame clones and misses some; the assay was immunoSEQ multiplex PCR. The table shows a few hundred thousand clones, with around 81% occurring only once. Material: peripheral blood. The receptor set was obtained from a woman aged 55-70 years with acute or convalescent COVID-19.

As regards this clone: This sample includes further DNA sequences coding for the same CDR3. The rearrangement links TRBV7-9 to TRBJ1-2, with 7 bases matching TRBD1. The CDR3 covers 14 residues. Germline CDR1 is SEHNR and CDR2 is FQNEAQ (reference sequence). Trimming removed 1 base from V and 3 bases from J; junction bases left unmatched: 2. Here the CDR3 DNA reads TGTGCCAGCAGCTTAGGGGGGACAGACTATGGCTACACCTTC. This encodes CASSLGGTDYGYTF.

The chain is built from TRBV2 and TRBJ2-5; 9 bases are shared with TRBD1. J was trimmed by 3 bases and V by 4 bases; bases with no gene match: 3. This CDR3 is built from 14 residues. Germline assignment: CDR1 SNHLY and CDR2 FYNNEI. DNA for the CDR3: TGTGCCAGCAGTGGACAGGGGGGGAAAGAGACCCAGTACTTC. Its translation is CASSGQGGKETQYF.

The rearrangement uses TRBV11-2 and TRBJ2-1, with 7 nucleotides matching TRBD2. The V and J ends lost 5 bases and 9 bases, in that order; junction bases with no gene match: 7. Germline CDR1 is SGHAT and CDR2 is FQNNGV. CDR3 size: 13 residues. DNA of the CDR3: TGTGCCAGCAGCCCCGTAGCGGGCCGTGAGCAGTTCTTC. Its protein product is CASSPVAGREQFF.

This clone was detected a few times. This chain connects TRBV6-2 or TRBV6-3 to TRBJ1-2; a weak D match, TRBD1 (6 bases). The V gene's germline CDR1 is MNHEY and CDR2 SVGEGT. The ends were cut back, 2 bases at V and 5 bases at J, with 12 bases in the middle. The CDR3 loop spans 14 amino acids. This CDR3 reads CASSYAGDRYGYTF. CDR3 nucleotide sequence: TGTGCCAGCAGTTACGCAGGGGATCGGTATGGCTACACCTTC.

The chain recombines TRBV4-1 with TRBJ2-3; the D gene is possibly TRBD1 (6 bases). CDR1 is MGHRA, CDR2 YSYEKL, per germline. The CDR3 is 14 residues long. The germline V and J ends were trimmed by 0 bases and 5 bases, with 9 bases remaining between them. The CDR3: CASSQEQGGDTQYF. The CDR3 DNA follows: TGCGCCAGCAGCCAAGAACAGGGTGGAGATACGCAGTATTTT.

This clone was found a few times. This chain joins TRBV12-3 or TRBV12-4 and TRBJ2-1; no clear D. With 6 bases removed from V and 3 bases from J, the gap between germline ends came to 6 bases. The CDR3 is 12 amino acids. The CDR3 DNA reads as TGTGCCAGCAGCCGAGACTACAATGAGCAGTTCTTC. It specifies CASSRDYNEQFF.

The CDR3 here is CASSMDRGGHSPLHF. The DNA of the CDR3 is TGTGCCAGCTCTATGGACAGGGGTGGTCATTCACCCCTCCACTTT. The chain couples TRBV18 to TRBJ1-6; 9 nucleotides agree with TRBD1. J gave up 8 bases and V 6 bases, and 8 bases lay outside the gene matches. CDR1 is KGHSH, CDR2 LQKENI, per germline. The CDR3 is made up of 15 amino acids.

As DNA, the CDR3 is TGTGCCAGCAGTGAGGGCGTCTATGGCTACACCTTC. Residues: CASSEGVYGYTF. This chain uses TRBV6-1 with TRBJ1-2; no firm D call. Germline CDR1 and CDR2: MNHNS and SASEGT. The CDR3 sequence is 12 residues long. Trimming stripped 3 bases from V and 4 bases from J, with 6 bases between.

V gene TRBV6-5 combines with J gene TRBJ2-7; 12 positions match TRBD2. The CDR3 is 14 amino acids. Germline CDR1 reads MNHEY; CDR2 reads SVGAGI. Trimming took 6 bases from V and 3 from J; bases not matched to a gene: 3. In nucleotides, the CDR3 is TGTGCCAGCAGAGGACTAGCGGGAAGCTACGAGCAGTACTTC. Amino acid sequence: CASRGLAGSYEQYF.

This chain links TRBV30 with TRBJ1-4, with D uncertain. The CDR3 runs to 16 residues. Trimming took 1 base from V and 4 from J, leaving 16 bases between them. Germline loops: CDR1 GTSNPN, CDR2 SVGIG (reference sequence). CDR3 in amino acids: CAWSGSGRRFNEKLFF. In nucleotides, the CDR3 is TGTGCCTGGAGTGGGAGCGGCAGGCGGTTTAATGAAAAACTGTTTTTT.

This clone was counted a few times. V is TRBV3-1 (or the pseudogene TRBV3-2) and J is TRBJ1-2; TRBD1 matches 7 bases. This CDR3 contains 12 residues. The junction had 2 bases not matched to a gene; V was cut back by 4 bases and J by 6 bases. CDR1 is LGHDT, CDR2 YNNKEL, per germline (reference sequence). CDR3 region: CASSRDRDGYTF. For the CDR3, the DNA is TGTGCCAGCAGCCGCGACAGGGATGGCTACACCTTC.

This clone was observed a handful of times. The chain joins TRBV27 to TRBJ2-7; weak D call: TRBD1 (6 bases). V lost 5 bases and J 3 bases, leaving 11 bases between the germline ends. From germline, CDR1 is MNHEY and CDR2 SMNVEV (reference sequence). This CDR3 spans 13 amino acids. The CDR3 spells CASSKQGSYEQYF. CDR3 nucleotides: TGTGCCAGCAGTAAACAGGGTAGCTACGAGCAGTACTTC.

The chain combines TRBV6-6 with TRBJ1-1; D ambiguous. Between the trimmed V and J ends, which lost 7 bases and 8 bases, there was a span of 14 bases. Germline CDR1 MNHNY, CDR2 SVGAGI (reference sequence). There are 12 residues in the CDR3. The CDR3: CASNKEAAEAFF. CDR3 DNA sequence: TGTGCCAGCAATAAAGAGGCGGCCGAAGCTTTCTTT.